These 28 T cell receptor beta chains share one sample of origin, sequenced in a study of shared clonotypes between healthy human individuals. Sequencing was performed with immunoSEQ multiplex PCR; in TCRdb, only in-frame clones are kept and a portion is missing. The repertoire holds about 600,000 clones, with around three quarters as singletons. Sample: PBMCs. The source of these receptors is a woman in her thirties or forties in good health. Some clones in this sample may be carry-over from other donors' samples.

The CDR3 reads CASSSRGTFTTGELFF. CDR3 DNA sequence: TGTGCCAGCAGCTCCCGGGGGACATTCACAACCGGGGAGCTGTTTTTT. The chain recombines TRBV5-8 with TRBJ2-2; D possibly uses TRBD1 or TRBD2 (6 bases each). Germline CDR1 SGHTS, CDR2 YDEGEE. V lost 3 bases and J lost 5, with 17 bases in between. CDR3 size: 16 residues.

This clone was detected only a few times. This rearrangement joins TRBV6-4 to TRBJ2-2; possible D gene TRBD2, 6 bases. CDR1 and CDR2 from the germline V gene are MRHNA and SNTAGT. The CDR3 is 14 amino acids. Trimming removed 2 bases from V and 8 bases from J, with 12 bases in between. CDR3 in DNA: TGTGCCAGCAGTGACGGGGGGTCTTCGGGGGAGCTGTTTTTT. Translating gives CASSDGGSSGELFF.

The chain recombines TRBV5-4 with TRBJ2-2; TRBD2 might be the D (6 bases). The CDR3 loop spans 15 amino acids. In germline, CDR1 is SGHNT, CDR2 YYREEE (reference sequence). The germline V and J ends were trimmed by 4 bases and 8 bases, with 18 bases remaining between them. The CDR3 bases are TGTGCCAGCAGCCCCCCGAGGAGGGAGCTTGGGGAGCTGTTTTTT. It encodes CASSPPRRELGELFF.

The genes are TRBV5-8 and TRBJ1-5, with TRBD1 matching over 7 bases. The CDR3 covers 16 residues. In germline, CDR1 is SGHTS, CDR2 YDEGEE. V trimming: 3 bases; J trimming: 9 bases; junction bases outside the gene matches: 15. CDR3 region: CASSYRNTQGRRPQHF. CDR3 bases: TGTGCCAGCAGCTACCGAAATACACAGGGGCGAAGGCCCCAGCATTTT.

V gene TRBV14 combines with J gene TRBJ1-4; D ambiguous. This CDR3 is 13 amino acids long. With 1 base removed from V and 8 bases from J, the gap between germline ends came to 8 bases. Germline V gene data show CDR1 as SGHDN and CDR2 as FVKESK. The chain's CDR3 is CASSQGLREKLFF. DNA of the CDR3: TGTGCCAGCAGCCAAGGTCTCCGAGAAAAACTGTTTTTT.

This sequence joins TRBV7-8 and TRBJ2-3; no firm D call. This CDR3 is built from 11 residues. Germline assignment: CDR1 SGHVS and CDR2 FQNEAQ. V was trimmed by 6 bases and J by 6 bases, leaving 7 bases between them. CDR3 DNA sequence: TGTGCCAGCAGTCCTCGGGATACGCAGTATTTT. It specifies CASSPRDTQYF.

The count of this clone is one. The chain has TRBV5-6 and TRBJ2-1; 7 bases align to TRBD1. The CDR3 totals 14 residues. J was trimmed by 2 bases and V by 4 bases; bases with no gene match: 3. Germline V gene lookup returns CDR1 SGHDT and CDR2 YYEEEE. For the CDR3, the DNA is TGTGCCAGCAGCGTTGGGACAGCCTACAATGAGCAGTTCTTC. It yields the protein CASSVGTAYNEQFF.

This rearrangement joins TRBV5-1 to TRBJ2-7; D may be TRBD2 (6 bases). Germline V CDR1 and CDR2: SGHRS, YFSETQ. The CDR3 runs to 14 residues. Trimming took off 0 bases at V and 7 bases at J, with 14 bases between the two ends. In DNA form, the CDR3 reads TGCGCCAGCAGCTTGGGGTTCGGGGCGGGGGAGCAGTACTTC. It encodes CASSLGFGAGEQYF.

V usage is TRBV5-1 and J usage is TRBJ2-1; 12 nucleotides agree with TRBD2. CDR1 and CDR2 from the germline V gene are SGHRS and YFSETQ. The trim removed 1 base at V and 1 base at J, leaving 9 bases unmatched. This CDR3 comprises 19 residues. CDR3 nucleotide sequence: TGCGCCAGCAGCTTGAGTGGGCTAGCGGGAGGGTCTTCCTACAATGAGCAGTTCTTC. Protein product: CASSLSGLAGGSSYNEQFF.

The chain joins TRBV7-8 to TRBJ2-1, with 14 positions matching TRBD2. Per germline, CDR1 SGHVS and CDR2 FQNEAQ. This CDR3 comprises 16 residues. The junction had 6 bases not matched to a gene; V was cut back by 5 bases and J by 6 bases. The chain's CDR3 is CASSRRLAGGRNEQFF. The DNA for the CDR3 is TGTGCCAGCAGCAGAAGACTAGCGGGAGGGCGCAATGAGCAGTTCTTC.

V gene TRBV12-2 combines with J gene TRBJ2-7; TRBD2 reflects the table's D call only, with no check against the DNA. TRBV12-2 is tagged as a pseudogene. The CDR3 is 16 amino acids. This chain's CDR3 is CASRLASGRSTYEQYF. Here the CDR3 DNA reads TGTGCAAGTCGCTTAGCAAGCGGGAGATCTACCTACGAGCAGTACTTC.

The chain joins TRBV27 to TRBJ2-5, with 12 bases matching TRBD2. Trimming at V came to 5 bases and at J to 4 bases, leaving 11 bases not matched to a gene. The CDR3 contains 17 residues. CDR1 and CDR2 from the germline V gene are MNHEY and SMNVEV (reference sequence). DNA of the CDR3: TGTGCCAGCAGTCTAAAACCGGGACTAGCGGGTCGAGAGACCCAGTACTTC. Its protein product is CASSLKPGLAGRETQYF.

Worth noting for this clone: One base away lies a much larger clone, so this may be a sequencing read error. The same CDR3 can be traced to other DNA sequences in this sample. J is TRBJ2-7 and V is TRBV30; D ambiguous. Between the trimmed V and J ends, which lost 5 bases and 5 bases, there was a span of 16 bases. Germline-derived CDR1 and CDR2 are GTSNPN and SVGIG (reference sequence). The CDR3 runs 13 residues. The CDR3 DNA is TGTGCCTGGGGCTCCGTAGGCGCAGACGAGCAGTACTTC. The encoded protein is CAWGSVGADEQYF.

The J gene is TRBJ1-2, the V gene TRBV5-6, with TRBD1 matching 8 bases. The CDR3 consists of 16 residues. The germline CDR1 and CDR2 sequences are SGHDT and YYEEEE. Losses at the gene ends were 4 bases for V and 2 bases for J; bases not matched to a gene: 10. Here the CDR3 DNA reads TGTGCCAGCAGCCCCATAAGGACAGGGACGAACTATGGCTACACCTTC. This encodes CASSPIRTGTNYGYTF.

The chain employs TRBV7-2 and TRBJ2-6; D possibly corresponds to TRBD1 (6 bases). V was shortened by 4 bases and J by 0 bases, with 13 bases between the two germline ends. CDR3 length equals 17 residues. The germline CDR1 and CDR2 sequences are SGHTA and FQGNSA. The CDR3 DNA reads TGTGCCAGCAGCTGGCCGGGACAACACTCTGGGGCCAACGTCCTGACTTTC. Translation: CASSWPGQHSGANVLTF. Looking up the rest from reference TRBV7-2 and TRBJ2-6 gives the full variable domain: GAGVSQSPSNKVTEKGKDVELRCDPISGHTALYWYRQSLGQGLEFLIYFQGNSAPDKSGLPSDRFSAERTGGSVSTLTIQRTQQEDSAVYLCASSWPGQHSGANVLTFGAGSRLTVL.

The DNA of the CDR3 is TGTGCCAGCAGACGCCCGGGACAGGGGTACAATGAGCAGTTCTTC. Translation: CASRRPGQGYNEQFF. The chain uses TRBV11-2 and TRBJ2-1; 10 bases match TRBD1. The CDR3 totals 15 residues. Germline loops: CDR1 SGHAT, CDR2 FQNNGV. The J segment lost 4 bases and the V segment lost 6 bases, leaving 6 bases of the junction unmatched. The full variable domain, with the rest looked up from reference TRBV11-2 and TRBJ2-1, is EAGVAQSPRYKIIEKRQSVAFWCNPISGHATLYWYQQILGQGPKLLIQFQNNGVVDDSQLPKDRFSAERLKGVDSTLKIQPAKLEDSAVYLCASRRPGQGYNEQFFGPGTRLTVL.

The gene calls are TRBV15 and TRBJ2-2, with D unclear. Trimming pared 0 bases from V and 3 bases from J, leaving 8 bases between. The CDR3 extends over 15 amino acids. From germline, CDR1 is LNHNV and CDR2 YYDKDF (reference sequence). The CDR3 coding sequence is TGTGCCACCAGCAGAGATTGGGCTGACACCGGGGAGCTGTTTTTT. Translated, it gives CATSRDWADTGELFF.

This rearrangement joins TRBV19 to TRBJ1-4; no definite D call. The CDR3 loop spans 17 amino acids. V was pared by 4 bases and J by 5 bases, with 20 bases between. Germline lookup yields CDR1 LNHDA and CDR2 SQIVND (reference sequence). In nucleotides, the CDR3 is TGTGCCAGTAGTAGTAATCGCGACGGAAGCTTGAATGAAAAACTGTTTTTT. Residues: CASSSNRDGSLNEKLFF. The entire variable domain, with the rest obtained from reference TRBV19 and TRBJ1-4, is as follows: DGGITQSPKYLFRKEGQNVTLSCEQNLNHDAMYWYRQDPGQGLRLIYYSQIVNDFQKGDIAEGYSVSREKKESFPLTVTSAQKNPTAFYLCASSSNRDGSLNEKLFFGSGTQLSVL.

This clone appeared many times. The J gene is TRBJ1-1, the V gene TRBV7-2; D is unclear. This CDR3 comprises 13 residues. Germline values: CDR1 SGHTA, CDR2 FQGNSA. Trimming cost V 1 base and J 6 bases, with 9 bases left between them. CDR3 loop: CASSLGGSAEAFF. The CDR3 DNA is TGTGCCAGCAGCTTAGGGGGAAGCGCTGAAGCTTTCTTT. The full variable domain, rest sourced from reference TRBV7-2 and TRBJ1-1, is GAGVSQSPSNKVTEKGKDVELRCDPISGHTALYWYRQSLGQGLEFLIYFQGNSAPDKSGLPSDRFSAERTGGSVSTLTIQRTQQEDSAVYLCASSLGGSAEAFFGQGTRLTVV.

The chain combines TRBV19 with TRBJ2-3; 8 bases are shared with TRBD2. The CDR3 loop spans 14 amino acids. With 4 bases clipped from V and 6 bases from J, the junction kept 6 bases outside the gene matches. Germline values: CDR1 LNHDA, CDR2 SQIVND (reference sequence). CDR3 DNA: TGTGCCAGTAGTACCACAGCGGGAGTGGATACGCAGTATTTT. This sequence encodes CASSTTAGVDTQYF.

V usage is TRBV2 and J usage is TRBJ1-5; weak D call: TRBD1 (5 bases). This CDR3 has 14 amino acids. Germline lookup yields CDR1 SNHLY and CDR2 FYNNEI. Trimming cost V 9 bases and J 2 bases, with 14 bases left between them. CDR3 nucleotide sequence: TGTGCCAGTCGGCAGGGTTTTGGCAATCAGCCCCAGCATTTT. Its protein product is CASRQGFGNQPQHF.

The J gene is TRBJ2-2, the V gene TRBV5-1, with D perhaps being TRBD1 or TRBD2 (5 bases each). V was shortened by 4 bases and J by 1 base, with 11 bases between the two germline ends. The CDR3 runs to 15 residues. CDR1 is SGHRS, CDR2 YFSETQ, per germline. CDR3 sequence: CASSRGGQNTGELFF. The CDR3 nucleotides are TGCGCCAGCAGCCGGGGTGGACAGAACACCGGGGAGCTGTTTTTT.

The chain couples TRBV28 to TRBJ1-1; D uncertain. This CDR3 region has 8 residues. Germline loops: CDR1 MDHEN, CDR2 SYDVKM. The CDR3, as DNA: TGTGGGAACACTGAAGCTTTCTTT. This encodes CGNTEAFF.

With regard to this clone: A read error may produce the germline difference seen at one junction end. Other DNA sequences within the sample encode an identical CDR3. CDR3 nucleotides: TGTGCCAGCACTCTGACAGGGCTGAACACCGAAGCTTTCTTT. It encodes CASTLTGLNTEAFF. The rearrangement joins TRBV19 to TRBJ1-1, with 7 bases aligning to TRBD1. Germline assignment: CDR1 LNHDA and CDR2 SQIVND (reference sequence). The CDR3 covers 14 residues. The full variable domain, in which reference TRBV19 and TRBJ1-1 provide the parts outside the CDR3, is DGGITQSPKYLFRKEGQNVTLSCEQNLNHDAMYWYRQDPGQGLRLIYYSQIVNDFQKGDIAEGYSVSREKKESFPLTVTSAQKNPTAFYLCASTLTGLNTEAFFGQGTRLTVV.

This clone appeared once. This rearrangement joins TRBV18 to TRBJ1-5, with a weak D call TRBD1 (5 bases). Germline V gene sequence: CDR1 KGHSH, CDR2 LQKENI. Trimming stripped 1 base from V and 5 bases from J, with 15 bases between. The CDR3 is made up of 16 amino acids. The CDR3 region has the DNA TGTGCCAGCTCACCACGGGGAGCGGGAGGGGATCAGCCCCAGCATTTT. The encoded protein is CASSPRGAGGDQPQHF.

V gene TRBV6-5 combines with J gene TRBJ2-2; 8 bases fit TRBD2. V trimming: 6 bases; J trimming: 6 bases; junction bases outside the gene matches: 3. This CDR3 spans 13 amino acids. Per germline, CDR1 MNHEY and CDR2 SVGAGI. CDR3 in amino acids: CASSRGGAGELFF. CDR3 nucleotides: TGTGCCAGCAGCCGGGGGGGTGCCGGGGAGCTGTTTTTT.

This clone came up a few times. Mismatch with germline at one junction end may stem from a read error. V and J are TRBV7-8 and TRBJ2-2, with D perhaps TRBD1 (6 bases). The CDR3 has 14 residues. Germline CDR1 is SGHVS and CDR2 is FQNEAQ. The CDR3 here is CAGREQGRTGELFF. The CDR3 DNA is TGTGCCGGCAGGGAACAGGGTCGCACCGGGGAGCTGTTTTTT.

This clone was observed at least ten times. This sample includes further DNA sequences coding for the same CDR3. The gene calls are TRBV6-1 and TRBJ2-7; 11 bases fit TRBD1. The CDR3 contains 15 residues. Germline lookup yields CDR1 MNHNS and CDR2 SASEGT. After removal of 3 bases from V and 5 bases from J, the junction contained 6 bases not matched to a gene. This CDR3 reads CASSESGTGGNEQYF. The CDR3 DNA reads TGTGCCAGCAGTGAGAGCGGGACAGGGGGTAACGAGCAGTACTTC.